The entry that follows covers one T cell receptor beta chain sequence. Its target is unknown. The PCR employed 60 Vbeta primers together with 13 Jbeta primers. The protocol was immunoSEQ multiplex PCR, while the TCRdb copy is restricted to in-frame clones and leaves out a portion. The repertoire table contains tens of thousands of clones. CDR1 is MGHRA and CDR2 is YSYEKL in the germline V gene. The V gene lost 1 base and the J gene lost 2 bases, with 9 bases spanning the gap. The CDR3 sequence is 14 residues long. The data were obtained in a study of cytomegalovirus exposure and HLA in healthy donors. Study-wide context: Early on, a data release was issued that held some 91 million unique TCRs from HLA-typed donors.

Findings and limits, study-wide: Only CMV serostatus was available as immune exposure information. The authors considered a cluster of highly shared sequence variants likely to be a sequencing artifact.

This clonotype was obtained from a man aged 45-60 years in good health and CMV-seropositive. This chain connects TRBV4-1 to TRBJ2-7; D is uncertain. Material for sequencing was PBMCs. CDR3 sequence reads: CASSQGAPAYEQYF. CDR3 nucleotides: TGCGCCAGCAGCCAAGGGGCGCCGGCCTACGAGCAGTACTTC.